Following are 10 T cell receptor beta chains from one sample sequenced in a study of cytomegalovirus exposure and HLA in healthy donors. The PCR ran on 60 Vbeta and 13 Jbeta primers. Only in-frame clones appear in the TCRdb table, and some are missing; sequencing was by immunoSEQ multiplex PCR. The table records 150,000 or so clones, 74% of them present only once. Specimen: PBMCs. All receptors come from a man aged 30 to 45 in good health and CMV-seronegative.

This clone has a handful of counts. J is TRBJ2-1 and V is TRBV6-4; D gene uncertain. Trimming removed 5 bases from V and 7 bases from J, with 6 bases in between. The CDR3 is made up of 11 amino acids. Looked up from germline, CDR1 is MRHNA and CDR2 is SNTAGT. CDR3 loop: CASSSGNEQFF. DNA of the CDR3: TGTGCCAGCAGTTCAGGTAATGAGCAGTTCTTC.

The rearrangement uses TRBV12-2 and TRBJ1-6. TRBV12-2 is listed as a pseudogene. The CDR3 runs 16 residues. Written as DNA, the CDR3 is TGTGCAAGTCGCCCGACCGAGGTGCCTTATAATTCACCCCTCCACTTT. Its protein product is CASRPTEVPYNSPLHF.

The chain joins TRBV2 to TRBJ2-2; D remains ambiguous. With 0 bases removed from V and 2 bases from J, the gap between germline ends came to 7 bases. The CDR3 extends over 15 amino acids. Germline V gene data show CDR1 as SNHLY and CDR2 as FYNNEI. This chain's CDR3 is CASSEAYKNTGELFF. The CDR3 DNA is TGTGCCAGCAGTGAAGCCTATAAAAACACCGGGGAGCTGTTTTTT. The whole variable domain, filled in from reference TRBV2 and TRBJ2-2, reads EPEVTQTPSHQVTQMGQEVILRCVPISNHLYFYWYRQILGQKVEFLVSFYNNEISEKSEIFDDQFSVERPDGSNFTLKIRSTKLEDSAMYFCASSEAYKNTGELFFGEGSRLTVL.

This clone was counted between two and nine times. One end of the junction fails to match germline, which may point to a read error. This chain joins TRBV4-3 and TRBJ1-6, with no clear D. Germline CDR1 is LGHNA and CDR2 is YSLEER. The CDR3 contains 16 residues. The CDR3 is CASSPSLSSYNSPLNF. In nucleotides, the CDR3 is TGCGCCAGCAGCCCTTCCCTGAGCTCCTATAATTCACCCCTCAACTTT.

This clone has just a few counts. J is TRBJ2-5 and V is TRBV29-1, with a weak D call TRBD1 (6 bases). Germline assignment: CDR1 SQVTM and CDR2 ANQGSEA. V lost 4 bases and J 0 bases, leaving 9 bases between the germline ends. This CDR3 comprises 13 residues. This chain's CDR3 is CSVVGQYQETQYF. The CDR3 nucleotides are TGCAGCGTTGTAGGACAGTACCAAGAGACCCAGTACTTC.

The chain is built from TRBV27 and TRBJ1-2; the match to TRBD1 covers 7 bases. The CDR3 runs to 14 residues. The junction had 6 bases not matched to a gene; V was cut back by 4 bases and J by 4 bases. Germline CDR1 MNHEY, CDR2 SMNVEV (reference sequence). Here the CDR3 reads CASSSLEGAYGYTF. Here the CDR3 DNA reads TGTGCCAGCAGTTCCCTCGAGGGGGCCTATGGCTACACCTTC.

The CDR3 nucleotides read TGTGCCAGCAGCCCAGAGGCTCAGTTTAATGAAAAACTGTTTTTT. Translating it yields CASSPEAQFNEKLFF. This sequence joins TRBV4-2 and TRBJ1-4; D not certain. Trimming pared 4 bases from V and 4 bases from J, leaving 13 bases between. The CDR3 extends over 15 amino acids. From germline, CDR1 is LGHNA and CDR2 YNFKEQ.

The chain joins TRBV2 to TRBJ1-1; D possibly corresponds to TRBD1 (5 bases). Germline lookup yields CDR1 SNHLY and CDR2 FYNNEI. The CDR3 has 14 amino acids. V gave up 11 bases and J gave up 2 bases, with 18 bases separating them. The CDR3 DNA reads as TGTGCCGGCAAGGCTATGGGGGGAAACACTGAAGCTTTCTTT. Protein product: CAGKAMGGNTEAFF.

This chain's CDR3 is CASSQEDRGGETQYF. DNA for the CDR3: TGCGCCAGCAGCCAAGAGGACAGGGGGGGAGAGACCCAGTACTTC. The V and J genes are TRBV4-3 and TRBJ2-5, with 10 bases fitting TRBD1. V lost 0 bases, J lost 4 bases, and 2 bases stayed unmatched. Per germline, CDR1 LGHNA and CDR2 YSLEER. The CDR3 totals 15 residues.

This chain links TRBV7-9 with TRBJ2-3; 10 bases match TRBD1. Germline V gene lookup returns CDR1 SEHNR and CDR2 FQNEAQ (reference sequence). With 5 bases clipped from V and 7 bases from J, the junction kept 6 bases outside the gene matches. The CDR3 contains 14 residues. CDR3 sequence reads: CASSPGQGPYTQYF. In DNA, the CDR3 is TGTGCCAGCAGCCCGGGACAGGGGCCATATACGCAGTATTTT.